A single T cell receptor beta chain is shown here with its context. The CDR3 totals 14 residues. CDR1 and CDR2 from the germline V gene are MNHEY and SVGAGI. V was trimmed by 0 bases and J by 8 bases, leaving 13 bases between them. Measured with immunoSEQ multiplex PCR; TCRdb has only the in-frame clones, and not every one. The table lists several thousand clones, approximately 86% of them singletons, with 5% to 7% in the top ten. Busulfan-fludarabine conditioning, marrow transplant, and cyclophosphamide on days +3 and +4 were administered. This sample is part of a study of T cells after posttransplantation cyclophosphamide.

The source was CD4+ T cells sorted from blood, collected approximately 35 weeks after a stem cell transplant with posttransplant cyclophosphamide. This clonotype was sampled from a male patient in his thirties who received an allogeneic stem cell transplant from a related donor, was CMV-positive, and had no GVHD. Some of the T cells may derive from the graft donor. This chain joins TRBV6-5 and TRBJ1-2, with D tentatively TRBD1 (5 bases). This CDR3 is CASSYSIQGGGYTF. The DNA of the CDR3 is TGTGCCAGCAGTTACTCGATTCAGGGCGGCGGCTACACCTTC.